The 10 T cell receptor beta chains presented below share a single source sample, sequenced in a study of T cells in Graves' hyperthyroidism and ophthalmopathy. Amplification targeted TCR beta CDR3 regions from RNA transcripts. First-round RT-PCR targeting the TCR CDR3 was performed with the HTBI primer set. Via MiXCR, TCRdb re-called the multiplex PCR reads, giving one row per CDR3 protein. The repertoire holds about 840,000 distinct CDR3 sequences, 38% seen once, with 7% to 10% in the top ten. Material: blood. These receptors originate from a man in his late teens or twenties with Graves' hyperthyroidism.

This sequence joins TRBV20-1 and TRBJ2-7; 7 nucleotides match TRBD1. The V gene end was trimmed by 2 bases and the J gene end by 1 base; junction bases not matched to a gene: 5. This CDR3 region has 14 residues. The germline V gene encodes CDR1 DFQATT and CDR2 SNEGSKA (reference sequence). Written as DNA, the CDR3 is TGCAGTGCTAGACCGGTACAGGGGTCCTACGAGCAGTACTTC. Translating gives CSARPVQGSYEQYF.

This sequence joins TRBV2 and TRBJ2-7; D not resolved. From germline, CDR1 is SNHLY and CDR2 FYNNEI. The CDR3 is 15 amino acids. V lost 8 bases and J 0 bases, leaving 17 bases between the germline ends. DNA for the CDR3: TGTGCCAGCTCACCAAGAACGGAAATCTCCTACGAGCAGTACTTC. Its translation is CASSPRTEISYEQYF.

The J gene is TRBJ2-7, the V gene TRBV7-6; 9 bases align to TRBD2. Germline-derived CDR1 and CDR2 are SGHVS and FNYEAQ. V dropped 1 base and J dropped 3; count of bases not matched to a gene: 7. The CDR3 covers 16 residues. The CDR3 reads CASSLGGGGGDYEQYF. The CDR3 DNA follows: TGTGCCAGCAGCTTAGGGGGAGGCGGGGGGGACTACGAGCAGTACTTC.

J is TRBJ2-2 and V is TRBV7-9, with a weak D call TRBD2 (7 bases). Germline loops: CDR1 SEHNR, CDR2 FQNEAQ (reference sequence). V was clipped by 4 bases and J by 2 bases, with 17 bases between them. The CDR3 loop spans 17 amino acids. This CDR3 is CASSSPREGGNTGELFF. The CDR3 coding sequence is TGTGCCAGCAGCTCGCCAAGGGAGGGGGGAAACACCGGGGAGCTGTTTTTT.

This chain links TRBV11-2 with TRBJ2-5, with D possibly TRBD1 on 7 matching bases. The germline CDR1 and CDR2 sequences are SGHAT and FQNNGV. V gave up 5 bases and J gave up 1 base, with 17 bases separating them. The CDR3 is 16 residues long. The chain's CDR3 is CASSPGGTELQETQYF. CDR3 coding DNA: TGTGCCAGCAGCCCAGGGGGGACAGAGCTCCAAGAGACCCAGTACTTC.

This chain joins TRBV5-1 and TRBJ2-5, with D possibly matching TRBD1 (5 bases). CDR3 length: 16 residues. V shed 2 bases and J shed 3 bases, with 17 bases lying between them. Germline CDR1 reads SGHRS; CDR2 reads YFSETQ. The CDR3 DNA is TGCGCCAGCAGCTTCCAGGGCTCTAAGCCAGAAGAGACCCAGTACTTC. It codes for CASSFQGSKPEETQYF.

The genes are TRBV10-3 and TRBJ2-7; D gene unclear. This CDR3 is 14 amino acids long. Trimming pared 10 bases from V and 6 bases from J, leaving 22 bases between. CDR1 and CDR2 (germline): ENHRY, SYGVKD. Here the CDR3 DNA reads TGTGCCAGCAGCTACCGATTTCCGAAGGGCGAGCAGTACTTC. It codes for CASSYRFPKGEQYF.

The chain couples TRBV20-1 to TRBJ2-7; the D gene is possibly TRBD1 (6 bases). The CDR3 has 12 amino acids. The germline V and J ends were trimmed by 7 bases and 4 bases, with 14 bases remaining between them. Germline-derived CDR1 and CDR2 are DFQATT and SNEGSKA (reference sequence). CDR3 nucleotide sequence: TGCAGTGGGTCCAGGACAGCATACGAGCAGTACTTC. Its translation: CSGSRTAYEQYF.

As regards this clonotype: Mismatch with germline at one junction end may stem from a read error. The chain recombines TRBV5-1 with TRBJ2-7; 8 bases align to TRBD1. The CDR3 loop spans 16 amino acids. Germline CDR1 reads SGHRS; CDR2 reads YFSETQ. Here the CDR3 DNA reads TGTGCCAGCAGCTTAGGGGGACCTACAGGGGGCTACGAGCAGTACTTC. It codes for CASSLGGPTGGYEQYF.

This clonotype has a handful of counts. CDR3 nucleotide sequence: TGTGCCAGCAGCCCTGGACTAGACCCCTACAATGAGCAGTTCTTC. Amino acids: CASSPGLDPYNEQFF. The rearrangement joins TRBV7-4 to TRBJ2-7; 7 bases are a match to TRBD2. The end of the DNA fits TRBJ2-1 better, so the J call may be wrong. Germline CDR1 and CDR2: SGHVT and SQSDAQ. CDR3 size: 15 residues.